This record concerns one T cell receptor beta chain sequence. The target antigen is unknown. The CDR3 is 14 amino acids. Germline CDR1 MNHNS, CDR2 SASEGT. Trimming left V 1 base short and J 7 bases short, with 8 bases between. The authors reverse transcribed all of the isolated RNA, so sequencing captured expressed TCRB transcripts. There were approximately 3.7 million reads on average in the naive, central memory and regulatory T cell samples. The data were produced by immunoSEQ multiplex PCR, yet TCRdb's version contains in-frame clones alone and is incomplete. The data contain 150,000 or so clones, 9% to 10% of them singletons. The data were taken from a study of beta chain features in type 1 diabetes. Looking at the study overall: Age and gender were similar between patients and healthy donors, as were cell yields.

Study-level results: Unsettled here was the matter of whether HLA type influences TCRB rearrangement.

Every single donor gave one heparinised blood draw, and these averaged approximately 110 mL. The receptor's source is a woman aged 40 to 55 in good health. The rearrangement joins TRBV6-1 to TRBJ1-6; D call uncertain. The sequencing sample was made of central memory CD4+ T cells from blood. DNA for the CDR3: TGTGCCAGCAGTGAAGATACCAGAAATTCACCCCTCCACTTT. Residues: CASSEDTRNSPLHF.